This is a list of T cell receptor beta chains from one sample in a study of Tregs in tolerant kidney transplant recipients. Measured with immunoSEQ multiplex PCR; TCRdb has only the in-frame clones, and not every one. The sample yields approximately 20,000 clones, more than 65% seen once. The sample consisted of CD8+ T cells from blood (PBMCs), taken 6 months after the transplant. Receptors were obtained from a human patient who received a combined kidney and bone marrow transplant. Part of the T cell pool may stem from the graft donor. Both conserved end residues are part of each CDR3. The order of the fields is J gene, CDR3 length, V gene, D gene, clone size, CDR3 DNA, CDR3 protein. D genes are given only for firm matches. Not every row has a clone size; where given, it reads once, few, many or a size class.

j_call: TRBJ2-1; cdr3_length: 15; v_call: TRBV11-2; d_call: TRBD2; clone_size: NA; cdr3_nt: TGTGCCAGCAGCTTACTAGCGGGAGTCTCCAATGAGCAGTTCTTC; cdr3_aa: CASSLLAGVSNEQFF
j_call: TRBJ1-2; cdr3_length: 15; v_call: TRBV11-2; d_call: NA; clone_size: NA; cdr3_nt: TGTGCCAGCAGCTTTTACTCACAGGTCCGAGATGGCTACACCTTC; cdr3_aa: CASSFYSQVRDGYTF
j_call: TRBJ2-7; cdr3_length: 13; v_call: TRBV6-5; d_call: NA; clone_size: NA; cdr3_nt: TGTGCCAGCACCGACAGGAAAACCTACGAGCAGTACTTC; cdr3_aa: CASTDRKTYEQYF
j_call: TRBJ1-2; cdr3_length: 14; v_call: TRBV30; d_call: NA; clone_size: NA; cdr3_nt: TGTGCCTGGAGTGGCGGGATAGACCCTTATGGCTACACCTTC; cdr3_aa: CAWSGGIDPYGYTF
j_call: TRBJ2-7; cdr3_length: 13; v_call: TRBV28; d_call: NA; clone_size: once; cdr3_nt: TGTGCCAGCAGTTTCCGGTCCTCCTACGAGCAGTACTTC; cdr3_aa: CASSFRSSYEQYF
j_call: TRBJ1-1; cdr3_length: 13; v_call: TRBV6-1; d_call: NA; clone_size: NA; cdr3_nt: TGTGCCAGCAGTGGTAACATGAACACTGAAGCTTTCTTT; cdr3_aa: CASSGNMNTEAFF
j_call: TRBJ2-6; cdr3_length: 14; v_call: TRBV19; d_call: NA; clone_size: once; cdr3_nt: TGTGCCAGTACGAGTTGGGCCGGGGCCAACGTCCTGACTTTC; cdr3_aa: CASTSWAGANVLTF
j_call: TRBJ1-1; cdr3_length: 11; v_call: TRBV14; d_call: NA; clone_size: NA; cdr3_nt: TGTGCCAGCAGCCAAGCACTTGAAGCTTTCTTT; cdr3_aa: CASSQALEAFF
j_call: TRBJ1-2; cdr3_length: 15; v_call: TRBV9; d_call: NA; clone_size: few; cdr3_nt: TGTGCCAGCAGCCCGGTATCCAGGGGTGGCTATGGCTACACCTTC; cdr3_aa: CASSPVSRGGYGYTF
j_call: TRBJ2-1; cdr3_length: 18; v_call: TRBV19; d_call: TRBD2; clone_size: NA; cdr3_nt: TGTGCCAGTAGTATAGACGTTCCACTAGCGGGGGGAGGCAATGAGCAGTTCTTC; cdr3_aa: CASSIDVPLAGGGNEQFF
j_call: TRBJ2-1; cdr3_length: 16; v_call: TRBV5-3; d_call: TRBD1; clone_size: NA; cdr3_nt: TGTGCCAGAAGCGACAGGGTTGTGTACTCCTACAATGAGCAGTTCTTC; cdr3_aa: CARSDRVVYSYNEQFF
j_call: TRBJ1-1; cdr3_length: 15; v_call: TRBV10-3; d_call: TRBD1; clone_size: NA; cdr3_nt: TGTGCCATCAGTGGCCTGACAGGGGGGGATACTGAAGCTTTCTTT; cdr3_aa: CAISGLTGGDTEAFF
j_call: TRBJ2-1; cdr3_length: 13; v_call: TRBV9; d_call: NA; clone_size: NA; cdr3_nt: TGTGCCAGCAGCGTAGGCTCCCTAAATGAGCAGTTCTTC; cdr3_aa: CASSVGSLNEQFF
j_call: TRBJ2-7; cdr3_length: 15; v_call: TRBV7-3; d_call: NA; clone_size: few; cdr3_nt: TGTGCCAGCAGCCCAATCAACAGGGGAGGCTACGAGCAGTACTTC; cdr3_aa: CASSPINRGGYEQYF
j_call: TRBJ2-1; cdr3_length: 12; v_call: TRBV11-2; d_call: NA; clone_size: NA; cdr3_nt: TGTGCCAGCAGCTTCCAGGGTAATGAGCAGTTCTTC; cdr3_aa: CASSFQGNEQFF
j_call: TRBJ1-1; cdr3_length: 17; v_call: TRBV19; d_call: TRBD1; clone_size: NA; cdr3_nt: TGTGCCAGTAGTATAGATCGCGCCCAGGGGGCTCGGACTGAAGCTTTCTTT; cdr3_aa: CASSIDRAQGARTEAFF
j_call: TRBJ1-2; cdr3_length: 14; v_call: TRBV7-9; d_call: NA; clone_size: NA; cdr3_nt: TGTGCCAGCAGCCCGGGGGAGGGAGACTATGGCTACACCTTC; cdr3_aa: CASSPGEGDYGYTF
j_call: TRBJ2-1; cdr3_length: 16; v_call: TRBV5-6; d_call: NA; clone_size: NA; cdr3_nt: TGTGCCAGCAGCTTGGCCGGGCAGGGCAGCTACAATGAGCAGTTCTTC; cdr3_aa: CASSLAGQGSYNEQFF
j_call: TRBJ1-1; cdr3_length: 14; v_call: TRBV2; d_call: NA; clone_size: NA; cdr3_nt: TGTGCCAGCAGTGCAGGACTGCTAAACACTGAAGCTTTCTTT; cdr3_aa: CASSAGLLNTEAFF
j_call: TRBJ1-5; cdr3_length: 15; v_call: TRBV19; d_call: TRBD1; clone_size: NA; cdr3_nt: TGTGCCAGTAGTATAGATAGACAGGGCATTCAGCCCCAGCATTTT; cdr3_aa: CASSIDRQGIQPQHF
j_call: TRBJ2-1; cdr3_length: 14; v_call: TRBV7-9; d_call: NA; clone_size: NA; cdr3_nt: TGTGCCAGCATGCCGGGGTGGTCCTACAATGAGCAGTTCTTC; cdr3_aa: CASMPGWSYNEQFF
j_call: TRBJ1-4; cdr3_length: 15; v_call: TRBV5-6; d_call: NA; clone_size: NA; cdr3_nt: TGTGCCAGCAGCCGGGACACCTCAACTAATGAAAAACTGTTTTTT; cdr3_aa: CASSRDTSTNEKLFF
j_call: TRBJ2-2; cdr3_length: 16; v_call: TRBV4-1; d_call: NA; clone_size: NA; cdr3_nt: TGCGCCAGCAGCCAAGTTAAAGGAGCGAACACCGGGGAGCTGTTTTTT; cdr3_aa: CASSQVKGANTGELFF
j_call: TRBJ1-1; cdr3_length: 15; v_call: TRBV30; d_call: TRBD1; clone_size: NA; cdr3_nt: TGTGCCTGGAGTCCGACAGGGCCCTGGGGCACTGAAGCTTTCTTT; cdr3_aa: CAWSPTGPWGTEAFF
j_call: TRBJ1-2; cdr3_length: 14; v_call: TRBV12-5; d_call: TRBD1; clone_size: once; cdr3_nt: TGTGCTAGTGGTTTGGTAGGGACAGGACGGGGCTACACCTTC; cdr3_aa: CASGLVGTGRGYTF
j_call: TRBJ2-1; cdr3_length: 15; v_call: TRBV27; d_call: TRBD2; clone_size: NA; cdr3_nt: TGTGCCAGCAGTTCACTAGCGGGAAATGTCGATGAGCAGTTCTTC; cdr3_aa: CASSSLAGNVDEQFF
j_call: TRBJ2-7; cdr3_length: 17; v_call: TRBV7-2; d_call: NA; clone_size: NA; cdr3_nt: TGTGCCAGCAGCTTCCCGACCAGCGGGACACTGTCCTACGAGCAGTACTTC; cdr3_aa: CASSFPTSGTLSYEQYF
j_call: TRBJ2-4; cdr3_length: 17; v_call: TRBV19; d_call: TRBD1; clone_size: NA; cdr3_nt: TGTGCCAGTAGTTACCGGGACAGGTATTTAGCCAAAAACATTCAGTACTTC; cdr3_aa: CASSYRDRYLAKNIQYF
j_call: TRBJ1-5; cdr3_length: 12; v_call: TRBV2; d_call: NA; clone_size: NA; cdr3_nt: TGTGCCAGGGGGCTGGAAGATCAGCCCCAGCATTTT; cdr3_aa: CARGLEDQPQHF
j_call: TRBJ1-6; cdr3_length: 14; v_call: TRBV15; d_call: TRBD1; clone_size: NA; cdr3_nt: TGTGCCACCAGCGGGGGGACAGAAAATTCACCCCTCCACTTT; cdr3_aa: CATSGGTENSPLHF
j_call: TRBJ2-7; cdr3_length: 17; v_call: TRBV7-9; d_call: TRBD2; clone_size: NA; cdr3_nt: TGTGCCAGCAGCTCGATGGTTGGCGGGGGTCGAGACTACGAGCAGTACTTC; cdr3_aa: CASSSMVGGGRDYEQYF
j_call: TRBJ2-7; cdr3_length: 15; v_call: TRBV11-2; d_call: NA; clone_size: NA; cdr3_nt: TGTGCCAGCAGCTTAGTGGGGGGAATGGCCTACGAGCAGTACTTC; cdr3_aa: CASSLVGGMAYEQYF
j_call: TRBJ2-3; cdr3_length: 13; v_call: TRBV10-3; d_call: TRBD1; clone_size: NA; cdr3_nt: TGTGCCATCAGGACAGGGAGCACAGATACGCAGTATTTT; cdr3_aa: CAIRTGSTDTQYF
j_call: TRBJ2-1; cdr3_length: 14; v_call: TRBV9; d_call: NA; clone_size: NA; cdr3_nt: TGTGCCAGCAGCGTAGGACTGAGCCCCGATGAGCAGTTCTTC; cdr3_aa: CASSVGLSPDEQFF
j_call: TRBJ2-3; cdr3_length: 13; v_call: TRBV7-9; d_call: TRBD2; clone_size: NA; cdr3_nt: TGTGCCAGCCGCGGGGGTAAGACAGATACGCAGTATTTT; cdr3_aa: CASRGGKTDTQYF
j_call: TRBJ2-6; cdr3_length: 16; v_call: TRBV28; d_call: TRBD1; clone_size: NA; cdr3_nt: TGTGCCAAAGGACAGGCCGAACACTCTGGGGCCAACGTCCTGACTTTC; cdr3_aa: CAKGQAEHSGANVLTF
j_call: TRBJ2-1; cdr3_length: 14; v_call: TRBV19; d_call: NA; clone_size: NA; cdr3_nt: TGTGCCTCCAGTGAGGCTGCCACCTACAATGAGCAGTTCTTC; cdr3_aa: CASSEAATYNEQFF
j_call: TRBJ1-2; cdr3_length: 14; v_call: TRBV7-9; d_call: TRBD1; clone_size: NA; cdr3_nt: TGTGCCAGCAGCTTAGGACAGGGAGACTATGGCTACACCTTC; cdr3_aa: CASSLGQGDYGYTF
j_call: TRBJ2-7; cdr3_length: 13; v_call: TRBV11-2; d_call: NA; clone_size: few; cdr3_nt: TGTGCCAGCAGCTTAGGCGGCTCCTACGAGCAGTACTTC; cdr3_aa: CASSLGGSYEQYF
j_call: TRBJ2-2; cdr3_length: 15; v_call: TRBV9; d_call: TRBD2; clone_size: NA; cdr3_nt: TGTGCCAGCAGCGGAGGACTAGCGTACACCGGGGAGCTGTTTTTT; cdr3_aa: CASSGGLAYTGELFF
j_call: TRBJ1-5; cdr3_length: 14; v_call: TRBV19; d_call: NA; clone_size: NA; cdr3_nt: TGTGCCAGTAGTAGCAGGACTTCCAATCAGCCCCAGCATTTT; cdr3_aa: CASSSRTSNQPQHF
j_call: TRBJ2-1; cdr3_length: 15; v_call: TRBV4-1; d_call: TRBD2; clone_size: medium-sized; cdr3_nt: TGCGCCAGCAGCCACCTACTAGCGGGACTCAATGAGCAGTTCTTC; cdr3_aa: CASSHLLAGLNEQFF
j_call: TRBJ2-5; cdr3_length: 14; v_call: TRBV27; d_call: NA; clone_size: once; cdr3_nt: TGTGCCAGCAGTTTCCAGGGGCTCCAAGAGACCCAGTACTTC; cdr3_aa: CASSFQGLQETQYF
j_call: TRBJ2-5; cdr3_length: 14; v_call: TRBV30; d_call: NA; clone_size: NA; cdr3_nt: TGTGCCTGGAGTTCAGGCTACTCGGAAGAGACCCAGTACTTC; cdr3_aa: CAWSSGYSEETQYF
j_call: TRBJ1-4; cdr3_length: 14; v_call: TRBV7-3; d_call: NA; clone_size: NA; cdr3_nt: TGTGCCAGCAGCTCCCCGTGGGACAACGAAAAACTGTTTTTT; cdr3_aa: CASSSPWDNEKLFF
j_call: TRBJ1-1; cdr3_length: 13; v_call: TRBV9; d_call: NA; clone_size: NA; cdr3_nt: TGTGCCAGCAGCCTGGGGGGGAGAACTGAAGCTTTCTTT; cdr3_aa: CASSLGGRTEAFF
j_call: TRBJ2-7; cdr3_length: 13; v_call: TRBV7-8; d_call: NA; clone_size: NA; cdr3_nt: TGTGCCAGCAGCTTAGCCACAAGCTACGAGCAGTACTTC; cdr3_aa: CASSLATSYEQYF
j_call: TRBJ2-2; cdr3_length: 15; v_call: TRBV5-1; d_call: NA; clone_size: NA; cdr3_nt: TGCGCCAGCAGCTCGAGTTCCCTGAACACCGGGGAGCTGTTTTTT; cdr3_aa: CASSSSSLNTGELFF
j_call: TRBJ2-1; cdr3_length: 14; v_call: TRBV7-3; d_call: TRBD1; clone_size: NA; cdr3_nt: TGTGCCAGCAGCTTGTCAGGGGGCTACAATGAGCAGTTCTTC; cdr3_aa: CASSLSGGYNEQFF
j_call: TRBJ1-1; cdr3_length: 16; v_call: TRBV6-5; d_call: NA; clone_size: NA; cdr3_nt: TGTGCCAGCAGTTACCTGGGGGCCGTCATGAACACTGAAGCTTTCTTT; cdr3_aa: CASSYLGAVMNTEAFF
j_call: TRBJ2-3; cdr3_length: 16; v_call: TRBV28; d_call: TRBD2; clone_size: NA; cdr3_nt: TGTGCCAGCAACCTCCTCCAGCGGGGGGACACAGATACGCAGTATTTT; cdr3_aa: CASNLLQRGDTDTQYF
j_call: TRBJ2-7; cdr3_length: 17; v_call: TRBV27; d_call: NA; clone_size: NA; cdr3_nt: TGTGCCAGCAGTTTACTCACAATGGGGGGAGTGAACTACGAGCAGTACTTC; cdr3_aa: CASSLLTMGGVNYEQYF
j_call: TRBJ2-1; cdr3_length: 17; v_call: TRBV13; d_call: TRBD2; clone_size: NA; cdr3_nt: TGTGCCAGCAGCCCAGGGACTAGCGGGGGGGCCTGGGTTGAGCAGTTCTTC; cdr3_aa: CASSPGTSGGAWVEQFF
j_call: TRBJ2-7; cdr3_length: 15; v_call: TRBV27; d_call: TRBD2; clone_size: NA; cdr3_nt: TGTGCCAGCAGCTCGGGACTAGCGGCTAGGAACGAGCAGTACTTC; cdr3_aa: CASSSGLAARNEQYF
j_call: TRBJ1-2; cdr3_length: 14; v_call: TRBV7-9; d_call: TRBD1; clone_size: NA; cdr3_nt: TGTGCCAGCAGCCCGGGGACAGGGGTCTATGGCTACACCTTC; cdr3_aa: CASSPGTGVYGYTF
j_call: TRBJ2-7; cdr3_length: 14; v_call: TRBV7-9; d_call: TRBD2; clone_size: NA; cdr3_nt: TGTGCCAGCAGTCATCCTAGCGGTACCTACGAGCAGTACTTC; cdr3_aa: CASSHPSGTYEQYF
j_call: TRBJ2-5; cdr3_length: 15; v_call: TRBV27; d_call: NA; clone_size: NA; cdr3_nt: TGTGCCAGCAGTTTAGGTAGCGGCTACCAAGAGACCCAGTACTTC; cdr3_aa: CASSLGSGYQETQYF
j_call: TRBJ2-2; cdr3_length: 15; v_call: TRBV7-9; d_call: NA; clone_size: NA; cdr3_nt: TGTGCCAGCAGCTCTCTCGTAGTCCCCACCGGGGAGCTGTTTTTT; cdr3_aa: CASSSLVVPTGELFF
j_call: TRBJ2-1; cdr3_length: 14; v_call: TRBV2; d_call: TRBD2; clone_size: NA; cdr3_nt: TGTGCCAGCAGGGGGGCTAGCGGGAGAGGAGAGCAGTTCTTC; cdr3_aa: CASRGASGRGEQFF
j_call: TRBJ2-5; cdr3_length: 17; v_call: TRBV7-9; d_call: TRBD2; clone_size: NA; cdr3_nt: TGTGCCAGCAGACATACTCGGACTAGCGGGAGCAGGGAGACCCAGTACTTC; cdr3_aa: CASRHTRTSGSRETQYF